This T cell receptor beta chain came from a study of lymphopenia after photon versus proton radiotherapy. The method was immunoSEQ multiplex PCR; TCRdb's version includes in-frame clones alone and lacks a portion of them. The repertoire holds 25,000 to 35,000 clones, with around 90% as singletons. The CDR3 runs 13 residues. The germline gives CDR1 MDHEN, CDR2 SYDVKM. With 3 bases removed from V and 4 bases from J, the gap between germline ends came to 9 bases. Findings and caveats of the study: Photon-treated patients lost naive T cells and TCR diversity; proton-treated stayed stable. Oligoclonal CD8+ Temra expansion after nadir drove photon patients' diversity drop.

Notes on this clone: The target antigen is unknown.

The chain joins TRBV28 to TRBJ1-1; a weak D match, TRBD1 (5 bases). This sequence originates from a woman in her forties or fifties with pancreatic cancer. The input for sequencing was peripheral blood, taken from a patient treated with photon-based radiotherapy. In DNA form, the CDR3 reads TGTGCCAGCAGTTTTGGGGGGACCACTGAAGCTTTCTTT. Translated, it gives CASSFGGTTEAFF.